This passage covers 10 T cell receptor beta chains from one sample sequenced in a study of T cells in women clearing cervical HPV infection. Repertoires were generated with immunoSEQ multiplex PCR, while TCRdb's copy carries only in-frame clones and drops some. The sample table sets out about 39,000 clones. Sequenced material: blood buffy coat. These receptors were obtained from a woman aged 18 to 75 with a cervical HPV16 infection that either progressed to CIN3+ or cleared (not recorded which).

About this clone itself: The read terminates 3 residues before the CDR3 end, so the remaining end is supplied by the germline J gene. The rearrangement links TRBV7-2 to TRBJ2-3; a weak D match, TRBD2 (6 bases). The CDR3 covers 16 residues. From germline, CDR1 is SGHTA and CDR2 FQGNSA. V shed 0 bases and J shed 2 bases, with 12 bases lying between them. The sequenced part of the CDR3 DNA is TGTGCCAGCAGCTTAGCTCAGGCTAGCGCCACAGATACG. Encoded protein: CASSLAQASATDT. The CDR3 in its entirety is CASSLAQASATDTQYF. The full variable domain, rest sourced from reference TRBV7-2 and TRBJ2-3, is GAGVSQSPSNKVTEKGKDVELRCDPISGHTALYWYRQSLGQGLEFLIYFQGNSAPDKSGLPSDRFSAERTGGSVSTLTIQRTQQEDSAVYLCASSLAQASATDTQYFGPGTRLTVL.

A remark on this clone: The CDR3 end is not reached by the read, which stops 3 residues before it; the germline J gene fills it in. The chain is built from TRBV18 and TRBJ1-2; D ambiguous. From germline, CDR1 is KGHSH and CDR2 LQKENI. CDR3 length equals 16 residues. This CDR3 reads CASSTSSGSSYNDYTF. The CDR3 bases that were read are TGTGCCAGCTCTACGTCTAGCGGCAGCTCCTACAATGAC. Together with reference TRBV18 and TRBJ1-2, the CDR3 gives the full variable domain: NAGVMQNPRHLVRRRGQEARLRCSPMKGHSHVYWYRQLPEEGLKFMVYLQKENIIDESGMPKERFSAEFPKEGPSILRIQQVVRGDSAAYFCASSTSSGSSYNDYTFGSGTRLTVV.

The CDR3: CASTRQGPLYTQYF. The part of the CDR3 DNA that was read is TGTGCCAGCACCAGACAGGGTCCCCTTTATACG. V is TRBV2 and J is TRBJ2-3, with 7 bases fitting TRBD1. The read finishes 3 residues shy of the CDR3 end, and the germline J gene is used to complete it. The CDR3 length is 14 residues. V was clipped by 7 bases and J by 7 bases; unmatched bases: 11. Per the germline V gene, CDR1 is SNHLY and CDR2 is FYNNEI.

As regards this clone: With the read ending 3 residues before the CDR3 end, the germline J gene is used to fill in that end. The chain uses TRBV5-1 and TRBJ1-4; D possibly corresponds to TRBD1 (6 bases). Germline CDR1 SGHRS, CDR2 YFSETQ. The CDR3 spans 15 residues. Partial CDR3 DNA: TGCGCCAGCAGCTTGGACAGGGTAATCGGTTCACCA. Encoded protein: CASSLDRVIGSP. The complete CDR3 protein is CASSLDRVIGSPLFF.

Notes on this clone: The DNA ends 3 residues before the CDR3 does, and the rest of the CDR3 is filled in from the germline J gene. The rearrangement joins TRBV29-1 to TRBJ1-1; D remains unclear. Germline values: CDR1 SQVTM, CDR2 ANQGSEA. Trimming cost V 3 bases and J 6 bases, with 11 bases left between them. The CDR3 spans 12 residues. CDR3 DNA (partial): TGCAGCGTTGAGACTGTAGGTGCTGAA. Its protein product is CSVETVGAE. The full CDR3 reads CSVETVGAEAFF.

With regard to this clone: Coverage ceases 3 residues before the CDR3 finishes, and the germline J gene fills in the end. The chain uses TRBV20-1 and TRBJ2-1, with TRBD2 identical over 10 bases. This CDR3 region has 14 residues. In germline, CDR1 is DFQATT, CDR2 SNEGSKA (reference sequence). V was pared by 2 bases and J by 7 bases, with 5 bases of the junction left unmatched. Partial CDR3 DNA: TGCAGTGCTAGAATAGCGGGAGGATTTAATGAG. Residues: CSARIAGGFNE. The CDR3 in full is CSARIAGGFNEQFF.

With respect to this clone: The CDR3 goes on 3 residues after the read ends, and that part is filled in from the germline J gene. The chain carries TRBV5-1 and TRBJ2-7, with unresolved D. V lost 0 bases and J 5 bases, leaving 12 bases between the germline ends. Germline V CDR1 and CDR2: SGHRS, YFSETQ. The CDR3 spans 14 residues. The CDR3 protein is CASSLVQSTHEQYF. The CDR3 DNA, read in part, is TGCGCCAGCAGCTTGGTGCAGTCCACACACGAG.

Concerning this clone itself: The CDR3 goes on 3 residues after the read ends, and that part is filled in from the germline J gene. The chain uses TRBV7-6 and TRBJ2-3; 7 nucleotides align to TRBD2. The CDR3 has 15 residues. V was pared by 5 bases and J by 2 bases, with 7 bases of the junction left unmatched. The germline V gene has CDR1 SGHVS and CDR2 FNYEAQ. The part of the CDR3 DNA that was read is TGTGCCAGCAGCCTACTAGCGAGCGCCACAGATACG. Amino acids: CASSLLASATDT. The entire CDR3 sequence reads CASSLLASATDTQYF.

CDR3 loop: CASSSLAGGGHEQYF. CDR3 bases read: TGTGCCAGCAGTTCGTTAGCGGGAGGAGGCCACGAG. The V and J genes are TRBV5-6 and TRBJ2-7; TRBD2 matches 10 bases. The CDR3 end is not reached by the read, which stops 3 residues before it; the germline J gene fills it in. This CDR3 has 15 residues. Germline CDR1 is SGHDT and CDR2 is YYEEEE. Trimming at V came to 5 bases and at J to 5 bases, leaving 10 bases not matched to a gene. The complete variable domain, with remaining parts taken from reference TRBV5-6 and TRBJ2-7, reads DAGVTQSPTHLIKTRGQQVTLRCSPKSGHDTVSWYQQALGQGPQFIFQYYEEEERQRGNFPDRFSGHQFPNYSSELNVNALLLGDSALYLCASSSLAGGGHEQYFGPGTRLTVT.

Regarding this clone: The CDR3 goes on 3 residues after the read ends, and that part is filled in from the germline J gene. J is TRBJ2-1 and V is TRBV18, with 7 bases fitting TRBD1. The ends lost 3 bases at V and 0 bases at J; junction bases unmatched: 8. Per germline, CDR1 KGHSH and CDR2 LQKENI. The CDR3 loop spans 17 amino acids. CDR3 amino acids: CASSPPGGSSSYNEQFF. The CDR3 DNA, read in part, is TGTGCCAGCTCACCCCCAGGGGGTTCAAGCTCCTACAATGAG.